The 8 T cell receptor beta chains listed next were all sequenced from one sample in a study of blood T cell repertoires in COVID-19 (dated by TCRdb to the early 2020s). Library construction relied on the immunoSEQ multiplex PCR assay. In its TCRdb copy, this immuneACCESS table keeps in-frame sequences only and misses some clones. Where compared with another copy, unresolved V genes explain less than half of these, and the others have no known cause. The sample table lists approximately 220,000 clones, roughly 89% of them with a count of one. The ten largest account for less than 4.5% of the sample. The sequencing sample was made of PBMCs or T cells enriched from blood (not recorded which). Receptors were obtained from a woman aged 25-40 years with acute COVID-19.

The chain has TRBV7-2 and TRBJ2-7; 9 bases map to TRBD2. The V gene's germline CDR1 is SGHTA and CDR2 FQGNSA. After removal of 5 bases from V and 4 bases from J, the junction contained 9 bases not matched to a gene. CDR3 length equals 15 residues. DNA for the CDR3: TGTGCCAGCAGCACTCGTGGACTAGCGACGTACGAGCAGTACTTC. Translated: CASSTRGLATYEQYF.

The chain joins TRBV11-2 to TRBJ2-7; 11 nucleotides line up with TRBD2. This CDR3 has 15 amino acids. Trimming removed 1 base from V and 2 bases from J; junction bases left unmatched: 1. Germline V lookup: CDR1 SGHAT, CDR2 FQNNGV. The CDR3 nucleotides are TGTGCCAGCAGCTTAGTAGCGGGGGGGACCTACGAGCAGTACTTC. Translation gives CASSLVAGGTYEQYF.

A single count supports this clone. V is TRBV30 and J is TRBJ1-4; 7 bases are a match to TRBD1. CDR1 GTSNPN and CDR2 SVGIG come from the germline V gene (reference sequence). CDR3 length: 15 amino acids. The ends lost 2 bases at V and 5 bases at J; junction bases unmatched: 8. CDR3 protein: CAWSYETGLNEKLFF. In nucleotides, the CDR3 is TGTGCCTGGAGTTACGAGACAGGGCTAAATGAAAAACTGTTTTTT.

The chain is built from TRBV10-1 and TRBJ1-1; unclear D gene. This CDR3 region has 13 residues. Germline CDR1 and CDR2: WNHNN and SYGVQD (reference sequence). Trimming took 7 bases from V and 1 from J, leaving 10 bases between them. CDR3 nucleotides: TGCGCCAGCATGCAGGATGGGAACACTGAAGCTTTCTTT. Translating it yields CASMQDGNTEAFF.

The chain couples TRBV5-1 to TRBJ1-2, with a weak D call TRBD1 (6 bases). The length of the CDR3 is 13 residues. The ends were cut back, 3 bases at V and 5 bases at J, with 11 bases in the middle. CDR1 is SGHRS, CDR2 YFSETQ, per germline. The CDR3 loop reads CASSYGQLYGYTF. CDR3 DNA: TGCGCCAGCAGCTACGGACAGCTTTATGGCTACACCTTC.

A single count supports this clone. The CDR3 loop reads CAWSGSGQPQHF. The CDR3 DNA reads as TGTGCCTGGAGTGGGAGCGGGCAGCCCCAGCATTTT. This chain uses TRBV30 with TRBJ1-5; D is unclear. This CDR3 comprises 12 residues. CDR1 is GTSNPN, CDR2 SVGIG, per germline (reference sequence). Trimming removed 1 base at V and 7 bases at J, with 8 bases between. Together with reference TRBV30 and TRBJ1-5, the CDR3 gives the full variable domain: SQTIHQWPATLVQPVGSPLSLECTVEGTSNPNLYWYRQAAGRGLQLLFYSVGIGQISSEVPQNLSASRPQDRQFILSSKKLLLSDSGFYLCAWSGSGQPQHFGDGTRLSIL.

This sequence joins TRBV5-1 and TRBJ2-7, with 9 bases matching TRBD1. The CDR3 loop spans 13 amino acids. The V gene's germline CDR1 is SGHRS and CDR2 YFSETQ. J gave up 7 bases and V 2 bases, and 4 bases lay outside the gene matches. The CDR3 nucleotides are TGCGCCAGCAGCTTAGACAGGGGGTGGGAGCAGTACTTC. As protein: CASSLDRGWEQYF.

This clone appeared once. The chain has TRBV29-1 and TRBJ2-2, with 7 bases matching TRBD2. V was pared by 2 bases and J by 5 bases, with 11 bases of the junction left unmatched. In germline, CDR1 is SQVTM, CDR2 ANQGSEA. The CDR3 sequence is 16 residues long. DNA for the CDR3: TGCAGCGTTGAAAAGTGGGAGGGGAGGACTACCGGGGAGCTGTTTTTT. Translation: CSVEKWEGRTTGELFF.